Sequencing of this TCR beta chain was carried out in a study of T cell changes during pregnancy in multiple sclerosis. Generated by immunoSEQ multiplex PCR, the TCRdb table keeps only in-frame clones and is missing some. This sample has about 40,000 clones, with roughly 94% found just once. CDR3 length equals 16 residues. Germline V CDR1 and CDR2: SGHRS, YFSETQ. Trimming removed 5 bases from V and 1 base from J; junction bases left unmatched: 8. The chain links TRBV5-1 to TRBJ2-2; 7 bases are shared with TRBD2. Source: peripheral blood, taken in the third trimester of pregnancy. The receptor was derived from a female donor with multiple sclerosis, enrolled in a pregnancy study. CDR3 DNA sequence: TGCGCCAGCAGTTTTGAGGGAGGGCGGAACACCGGGGAGCTGTTTTTT. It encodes CASSFEGGRNTGELFF.